Sequencing of this T cell receptor (beta chain) was carried out in a study of blood T cell repertoires in COVID-19. Study as a whole: Sample material is recorded as cDNA or gDNA derived from T cells, B-cell-depleted T cells, or PBMCs.

The method was immunoSEQ multiplex PCR; TCRdb's version includes in-frame clones alone and lacks a portion of them. Of 200,000 or so clones detected, approximately 80% appear once; the ten largest clones hold approximately 1.8%. Germline CDR1 is MNHEY and CDR2 is SVGAGI. This CDR3 is 16 amino acids long. V dropped 2 bases and J dropped 4; count of bases not matched to a gene: 7. Participants, roughly 18 to 90 years old, spanned 25 or so US areas. Cohorts were assigned according to the clinical history that participants reported. The sample comprised PBMCs or T cells enriched from blood (not recorded which). This TCR was sampled from a man in his fifties or sixties who had recovered from COVID-19. V and J are TRBV6-5 and TRBJ1-3, with 8 bases fitting TRBD1. The CDR3 DNA is TGTGCCAGCAGTTACCCAGGGGGCGCTTCGGGAAACACCATATATTTT. This codes for CASSYPGGASGNTIYF.